This passage covers 10 T cell receptor beta chains from one sample sequenced in a study of blood T cell repertoires in COVID-19. TCRdb's copy holds only in-frame clones and misses some; the assay was immunoSEQ multiplex PCR. Among around 84,000 clones listed, around four fifths were seen once. Sequenced sample: peripheral blood. These receptors were obtained from a man older than 75 with active or convalescent COVID-19.

The chain carries TRBV7-9 and TRBJ2-5; TRBD2 aligns across 7 bases. Germline lookup yields CDR1 SEHNR and CDR2 FQNEAQ (reference sequence). The CDR3 is 16 residues long. The V segment lost 2 bases and the J segment 2 bases; nucleotides outside the gene matches: 8. CDR3 protein: CASSLTVLAEQETQYF. CDR3 coding DNA: TGTGCCAGCAGCTTAACAGTGCTAGCGGAACAAGAGACCCAGTACTTC.

This clone showed up just a few times. The chain has TRBV20-1 and TRBJ2-5; the D is unclear. Germline assignment: CDR1 DFQATT and CDR2 SNEGSKA (reference sequence). The CDR3 spans 12 residues. Trimming stripped 3 bases from V and 4 bases from J, with 9 bases between. Here the CDR3 reads CSASLGLETQYF. The DNA for the CDR3 is TGCAGTGCTAGTCTAGGATTAGAGACCCAGTACTTC.

This clone was recorded only once. The rearrangement uses TRBV14 and TRBJ2-4; TRBD1 matches 8 bases. Germline CDR1 and CDR2: SGHDN and FVKESK. The trim removed 2 bases at V and 10 bases at J, leaving 4 bases unmatched. The CDR3 extends over 13 amino acids. The CDR3 reads CASSQLDRDIQYF. The CDR3 DNA sequence: TGTGCCAGCAGCCAATTGGACAGGGATATTCAGTACTTC.

The CDR3 bases are TGCGCCAGCAGCCAAGGTGCGGGCATGAGCTCCTATAATTCACCCCTCCACTTT. It is translated as CASSQGAGMSSYNSPLHF. J is TRBJ1-6 and V is TRBV4-1; D is unclear. Trimming cost V 1 base and J 0 bases, with 13 bases left between them. Germline V gene lookup returns CDR1 MGHRA and CDR2 YSYEKL. The CDR3 loop spans 18 amino acids.

V is TRBV19 and J is TRBJ2-2, with D possibly matching TRBD2 (6 bases). This CDR3 contains 15 residues. V was shortened by 2 bases and J by 5 bases, with 12 bases between the two germline ends. Germline V CDR1 and CDR2: LNHDA, SQIVND (reference sequence). CDR3 sequence reads: CASSISAGRTGELFF. CDR3 nucleotide sequence: TGTGCCAGTAGTATATCTGCGGGGAGGACCGGGGAGCTGTTTTTT.

The rearrangement joins TRBV27 to TRBJ2-7; TRBD2 aligns across 12 bases. Looked up from germline, CDR1 is MNHEY and CDR2 is SMNVEV (reference sequence). Germline trimming cut 6 bases from V and 7 bases from J; bases unmatched to any gene: 7. The CDR3 contains 14 residues. CDR3 sequence reads: CASSRTSGVLEQYV. The CDR3 nucleotides are TGTGCCAGCAGCCGGACTAGCGGGGTGTTGGAGCAGTACGTC.

The J gene is TRBJ1-1, the V gene TRBV19; D is uncertain. The germline V gene encodes CDR1 LNHDA and CDR2 SQIVND (reference sequence). The CDR3 covers 14 residues. V gave up 8 bases and J gave up 1 base, with 14 bases separating them. The CDR3 bases are TGTGCCAGTTTGGGCCCCTGGCAGAACACTGAAGCTTTCTTT. Amino acid sequence: CASLGPWQNTEAFF.

This chain connects TRBV5-1 to TRBJ2-3; TRBD2 aligns across 15 bases. Unmatched junction bases numbered 11, after V lost 3 bases and J lost 6 bases. Germline V gives CDR1 SGHRS, CDR2 YFSETQ. The CDR3 has 18 amino acids. In nucleotides, the CDR3 is TGCGCCAGCAGCTACGGACTAGCGGGAGGGTCCGTAGGGGATACGCAGTATTTT. It specifies CASSYGLAGGSVGDTQYF.

The chain carries TRBV5-4 and TRBJ2-5; 10 bases fit TRBD2. With 1 base clipped from V and 0 bases from J, the junction kept 3 bases outside the gene matches. This CDR3 spans 16 amino acids. Looked up from germline, CDR1 is SGHNT and CDR2 is YYREEE (reference sequence). The CDR3 DNA sequence: TGTGCCAGCAGCTTGCCGGGACTAGCGTACCAAGAGACCCAGTACTTC. Its protein product is CASSLPGLAYQETQYF.

This chain links TRBV27 with TRBJ2-7; 9 bases fit TRBD1. The CDR3 has 18 amino acids. Germline loops: CDR1 MNHEY, CDR2 SMNVEV (reference sequence). V shed 6 bases and J 0 bases; nucleotides not matched to a gene: 15. The CDR3 sequence is CASSPSTHRGQGSYEQYV. In DNA form, the CDR3 reads TGTGCCAGCAGCCCCTCCACTCACAGGGGGCAGGGCTCCTACGAGCAGTACGTC.